Presented here are 23 T cell receptor beta chains from one specimen sequenced in a study of identical twins. TCRdb called the 5' RACE reads again in MiXCR, with one record for every CDR3 protein. The repertoire includes over 550,000 distinct CDR3 sequences, 7.1% of them detected once, and 1.5% to 2% sits in the top ten. This sample was also put to use in a study of yellow fever vaccine responses in identical twins.

The sequencing input was PBMCs. The receptors shown here come from a woman aged 18-29 years in good health.

In its sample, this clonotype was seen many times. The gene calls are TRBV4-1 and TRBJ2-5; 9 nucleotides agree with TRBD2. Per germline, CDR1 MGHRA and CDR2 YSYEKL. The CDR3 length is 15 residues. J was trimmed by 4 bases and V by 1 base; bases with no gene match: 4. The CDR3 nucleotides are TGCGCCAGCAGCCAAGTAGCGGGAGAGGTAGAGACCCAGTACTTC. This translates into CASSQVAGEVETQYF.

This clonotype was recorded a few times. The gene calls are TRBV20-1 and TRBJ2-1; weak D call: TRBD2 (5 bases). Germline loops: CDR1 DFQATT, CDR2 SNEGSKA (reference sequence). The CDR3 covers 14 residues. V was cut by 3 bases and J by 6 bases, with 15 bases left in between. CDR3 sequence reads: CSASPGTGFNEQFF. Here the CDR3 DNA reads TGCAGTGCTAGCCCGGGAACCGGATTCAATGAGCAGTTCTTC.

The V and J genes are TRBV7-6 and TRBJ2-3, with D unresolved. This CDR3 is built from 13 residues. Germline CDR1 is SGHVS and CDR2 is FNYEAQ. V was pared by 5 bases and J by 6 bases, with 12 bases between. CDR3 amino acids: CASSPTKVDTQYF. CDR3 nucleotides: TGTGCCAGCAGCCCCACGAAGGTGGATACGCAGTATTTT.

This clonotype was seen a handful of times. The V and J genes are TRBV4-1 and TRBJ1-3, with D possibly matching TRBD1 (6 bases). This CDR3 region has 15 residues. CDR1 is MGHRA, CDR2 YSYEKL, per germline. V was pared by 2 bases and J by 4 bases, with 12 bases between. This chain's CDR3 is CASSQTTGYGNTIYF. In DNA, the CDR3 is TGCGCCAGCAGCCAAACTACAGGGTACGGAAACACCATATATTTT.

V usage is TRBV19 and J usage is TRBJ2-1; D gene ambiguous. CDR3 length equals 14 residues. In germline, CDR1 is LNHDA, CDR2 SQIVND (reference sequence). The V and J ends lost 1 base and 3 bases respectively, with 7 bases between them. The CDR3 sequence is CASSIAGIYNEQFF. CDR3 sequence (DNA): TGTGCCAGTAGTATAGCTGGGATCTACAATGAGCAGTTCTTC.

This clonotype was recorded at least ten times. The chain joins TRBV3-1 to TRBJ2-5; D unresolved. The CDR3 covers 16 residues. Per the germline V gene, CDR1 is LGHDT and CDR2 is YNNKEL (reference sequence). The V gene lost 0 bases and the J gene lost 5 bases, with 16 bases spanning the gap. The CDR3 nucleotides read TGTGCCAGCAGCCAAGACCCCGCCGCGTTTTCCGAGACCCAGTACTTC. Translating it yields CASSQDPAAFSETQYF.

This clonotype was counted only a few times. V is TRBV25-1 and J is TRBJ1-1; D ambiguous. Between the trimmed V and J ends, which lost 6 bases and 10 bases, there was a span of 18 bases. Germline CDR1 MGHDK, CDR2 SYGVNS. The CDR3 runs to 13 residues. CDR3 loop: CASSPTGISGAFF. The CDR3 region has the DNA TGTGCCAGCAGCCCAACGGGGATAAGCGGAGCTTTCTTT.

This clonotype was counted between two and nine times. The chain uses TRBV7-9 and TRBJ2-1; perhaps TRBD2 as D (6 bases). Deletions cut 4 bases from V and 0 bases from J, with 13 bases between. CDR3 length: 16 residues. The V gene's germline CDR1 is SEHNR and CDR2 FQNEAQ (reference sequence). Written as DNA, the CDR3 is TGTGCCAGCAGCTCAACGCGGGGAGGCTCCTACAATGAGCAGTTCTTC. As protein: CASSSTRGGSYNEQFF.

This clonotype was counted many times. This chain connects TRBV6-5 to TRBJ2-7, with TRBD2 as a possible D gene (6 bases). This CDR3 has 15 amino acids. Germline assignment: CDR1 MNHEY and CDR2 SVGAGI. V shed 2 bases and J shed 9 bases, with 20 bases lying between them. The CDR3 region is CASSYGLGGPFVQYV. The DNA of the CDR3 is TGTGCCAGCAGTTACGGTCTCGGGGGACCCTTCGTGCAGTACGTC.

This clonotype was seen more than once but under ten times. This chain uses TRBV24-1 with TRBJ2-7, with D perhaps TRBD1 or TRBD2 (6 bases each). This CDR3 comprises 11 residues. The ends were cut back, 9 bases at V and 5 bases at J, with 10 bases in the middle. Germline-derived CDR1 and CDR2 are KGHDR and SFDVKD. The CDR3 coding sequence is TGTGCCACCGCGGGGACAAACGAGCAGTACGTC. This gives the protein CATAGTNEQYV.

This clonotype was counted a few times. V usage is TRBV13 and J usage is TRBJ2-1; D remains unclear. The V gene lost 1 base and the J gene lost 11 bases, with 18 bases spanning the gap. The germline V gene has CDR1 PRHDT and CDR2 FYEKMQ (reference sequence). The CDR3 loop spans 15 amino acids. CDR3 bases: TGTGCCAGCAGCTTAGTAGCCCCCAACGACCTAAAGCAGTTCTTC. It codes for CASSLVAPNDLKQFF.

This sequence joins TRBV5-1 and TRBJ2-6; 10 bases are shared with TRBD2. The CDR3 is 18 residues long. Looked up from germline, CDR1 is SGHRS and CDR2 is YFSETQ. V dropped 0 bases and J dropped 1; count of bases not matched to a gene: 4. CDR3 bases: TGCGCCAGCAGCTTGGTAGGACTAGCGGTATCTGGGGCCAACGTCCTGACTTTC. This gives the protein CASSLVGLAVSGANVLTF. Supplemented by reference TRBV5-1 and TRBJ2-6, the full variable domain reads KAGVTQTPRYLIKTRGQQVTLSCSPISGHRSVSWYQQTPGQGLQFLFEYFSETQRNKGNFPGRFSGRQFSNSRSEMNVSTLELGDSALYLCASSLVGLAVSGANVLTFGAGSRLTVL.

This clonotype occurred a few times. The chain's CDR3 is CASSQDPQGAAGANVLTF. For the CDR3, the DNA is TGCGCCAGCAGCCAAGACCCCCAGGGGGCGGCTGGGGCCAACGTCCTGACTTTC. V gene TRBV4-1 combines with J gene TRBJ2-6; 8 bases match TRBD1. J was trimmed by 2 bases and V by 0 bases; bases with no gene match: 6. CDR1 is MGHRA and CDR2 is YSYEKL in the germline V gene. The CDR3 is made up of 18 amino acids.

This clonotype was picked up a small number of times. The chain links TRBV2 to TRBJ2-1; no clear D gene. V was shortened by 2 bases and J by 3 bases, with 14 bases between the two germline ends. This CDR3 is 16 amino acids long. The V gene's germline CDR1 is SNHLY and CDR2 FYNNEI. CDR3 in DNA: TGTGCCAGCAGTGAACTTGGTGGGGTCGACTACAATGAGCAGTTCTTC. Its protein product is CASSELGGVDYNEQFF.

This chain connects TRBV6-4 to TRBJ2-3, with 7 bases lining up with TRBD2. The CDR3 loop spans 14 amino acids. V was pared by 4 bases and J by 5 bases, with 6 bases of the junction left unmatched. The germline CDR1 and CDR2 sequences are MRHNA and SNTAGT. For the CDR3, the DNA is TGTGCCAGCAGTGCCGTGGGAGGGATAGATACGCAGTATTTT. It translates to CASSAVGGIDTQYF.

This clonotype was detected only a few times. The chain combines TRBV5-6 with TRBJ2-1; possible D gene TRBD1, 5 bases. The CDR3 covers 13 residues. Per the germline V gene, CDR1 is SGHDT and CDR2 is YYEEEE. V was clipped by 4 bases and J by 7 bases, with 12 bases between them. The CDR3 DNA reads as TGTGCCAGCAGCCTAGGGGCCAAAAATGAGCAGTTCTTC. Encoded protein: CASSLGAKNEQFF.

This clonotype was observed a handful of times. This sequence joins TRBV12-3 or TRBV12-4 and TRBJ1-2; TRBD1 aligns across 7 bases. CDR3 length: 13 amino acids. J was trimmed by 8 bases and V by 6 bases; bases with no gene match: 9. The CDR3: CASSLQGRRGYTF. The CDR3, as DNA: TGTGCCAGCAGCCTACAGGGGAGGAGAGGCTACACCTTC.

The rearrangement joins TRBV20-1 to TRBJ2-7; 8 positions match TRBD1. CDR3 length: 13 residues. V lost 6 bases to trimming and J lost 5 bases; unmatched junction nucleotides: 9. Germline values: CDR1 DFQATT, CDR2 SNEGSKA (reference sequence). The CDR3 is CSAGMDRVHEQYV. The CDR3 DNA sequence: TGCAGTGCCGGAATGGACAGGGTCCACGAGCAGTACGTC.

The genes are TRBV7-8 and TRBJ2-6; 8 bases map to TRBD1. This CDR3 has 20 residues. Germline V gene data show CDR1 as SGHVS and CDR2 as FQNEAQ. The V gene end was trimmed by 5 bases and the J gene end by 0 bases; junction bases not matched to a gene: 15. This CDR3 is CASSKGTNYRGNSGANVLTF. CDR3 nucleotide sequence: TGTGCCAGCAGCAAAGGGACAAACTACAGGGGGAACTCTGGGGCCAACGTCCTGACTTTC.

The chain recombines TRBV4-2 with TRBJ2-5, with 9 bases matching TRBD1. Germline-derived CDR1 and CDR2 are LGHNA and YNFKEQ. This CDR3 is 15 amino acids long. The J segment lost 5 bases and the V segment lost 1 base, leaving 5 bases of the junction unmatched. The DNA for the CDR3 is TGTGCCAGCAGCCAAGGGCCCGGGACAGGGGAGACCCAGTACTTC. Translated: CASSQGPGTGETQYF.

This chain uses TRBV28 with TRBJ1-1; a weak D match, TRBD1 (6 bases). Trimming stripped 7 bases from V and 4 bases from J, with 19 bases between. The CDR3 covers 15 residues. Germline CDR1 and CDR2: MDHEN and SYDVKM. CDR3 in DNA: TGTGCCAGCATCCCCCCCGGGGGCTTGGGCACTGAAGCTTTCTTT. Its protein product is CASIPPGGLGTEAFF.

Only a few counts were recorded for this clonotype. The CDR3 spells CASSLYPSGYQETQYF. The CDR3, as DNA: TGTGCCAGCAGTTTATATCCTAGCGGGTACCAAGAGACCCAGTACTTC. The gene calls are TRBV28 and TRBJ2-5; 8 nucleotides match TRBD2. The CDR3 is made up of 16 amino acids. Germline CDR1 MDHEN, CDR2 SYDVKM. V shed 1 base and J 0 bases; nucleotides not matched to a gene: 4.

The chain carries TRBV12-3 or TRBV12-4 and TRBJ2-1; 7 bases fit TRBD2. V lost 8 bases and J lost 7; bases outside the gene matches: 11. This CDR3 spans 14 amino acids. Here the CDR3 DNA reads TGTGCCAGCCCCGGGAGCGGGAAGAGGAATGAGCAGTTCTTC. Its translation is CASPGSGKRNEQFF.